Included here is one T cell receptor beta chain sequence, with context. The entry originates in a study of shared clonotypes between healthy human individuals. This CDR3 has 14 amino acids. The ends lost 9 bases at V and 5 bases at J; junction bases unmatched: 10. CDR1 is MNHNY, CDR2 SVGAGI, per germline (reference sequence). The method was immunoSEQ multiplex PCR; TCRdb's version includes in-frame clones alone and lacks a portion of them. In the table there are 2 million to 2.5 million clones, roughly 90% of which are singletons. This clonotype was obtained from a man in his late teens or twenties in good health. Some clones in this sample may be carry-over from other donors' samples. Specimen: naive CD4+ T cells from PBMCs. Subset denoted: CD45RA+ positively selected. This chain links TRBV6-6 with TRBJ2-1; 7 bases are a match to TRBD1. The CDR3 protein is CASYWTGTNNEQFF. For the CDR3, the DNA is TGTGCCAGTTATTGGACAGGAACAAACAATGAGCAGTTCTTC.